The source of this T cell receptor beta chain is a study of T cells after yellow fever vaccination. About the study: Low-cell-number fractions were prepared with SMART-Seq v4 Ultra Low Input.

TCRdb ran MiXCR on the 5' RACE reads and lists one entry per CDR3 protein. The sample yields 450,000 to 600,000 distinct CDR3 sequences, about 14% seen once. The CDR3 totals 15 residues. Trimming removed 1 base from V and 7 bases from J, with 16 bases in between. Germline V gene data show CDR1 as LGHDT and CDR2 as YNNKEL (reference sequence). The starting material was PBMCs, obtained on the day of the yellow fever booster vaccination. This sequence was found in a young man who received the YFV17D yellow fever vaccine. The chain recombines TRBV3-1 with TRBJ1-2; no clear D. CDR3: CASSQAEGLGGGYTF. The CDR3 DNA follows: TGTGCCAGCAGCCAAGCGGAAGGGCTAGGAGGTGGCTACACCTTC.